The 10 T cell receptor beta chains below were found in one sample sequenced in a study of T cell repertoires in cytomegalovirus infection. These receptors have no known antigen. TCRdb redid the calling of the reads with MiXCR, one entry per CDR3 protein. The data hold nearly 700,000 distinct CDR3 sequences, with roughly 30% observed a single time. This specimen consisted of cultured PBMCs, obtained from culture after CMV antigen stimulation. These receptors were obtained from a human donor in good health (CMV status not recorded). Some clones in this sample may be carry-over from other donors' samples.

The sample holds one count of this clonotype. The CDR3 loop reads CASSEVKRGASSYNSPLHF. As DNA, the CDR3 is TGTGCCAGCAGTGAAGTAAAGCGGGGCGCAAGCTCCTATAATTCACCCCTCCACTTT. The chain employs TRBV6-1 and TRBJ1-6; D is possibly TRBD1 (5 bases). Trimming took 1 base from V and 0 from J, leaving 16 bases between them. Germline CDR1 reads MNHNS; CDR2 reads SASEGT. The CDR3 is 19 residues long.

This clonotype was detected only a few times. The CDR3 nucleotides are TGTGCCAGCAGTCCCGCAATCGGGGGGACCCAGTACTTC. It is translated as CASSPAIGGTQYF. This chain connects TRBV6-1 to TRBJ2-5; maybe TRBD2 (6 bases). The CDR3 loop spans 13 amino acids. Germline assignment: CDR1 MNHNS and CDR2 SASEGT. The V end lost 5 bases, the J end lost 7 bases, and 14 bases lay between the germline ends.

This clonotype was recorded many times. The CDR3 nucleotides read TGTGCCAGCAGCTTGTCTAGCGGGCCGATGGATACGCAGTATTTT. Translation gives CASSLSSGPMDTQYF. The rearrangement joins TRBV7-2 to TRBJ2-3; 8 positions agree with TRBD2. CDR1 and CDR2 (germline): SGHTA, FQGNSA. V trimming: 3 bases; J trimming: 6 bases; junction bases outside the gene matches: 8. The CDR3 runs 15 residues. Full variable domain (remainder filled in from reference TRBV7-2 and TRBJ2-3): GAGVSQSPSNKVTEKGKDVELRCDPISGHTALYWYRQSLGQGLEFLIYFQGNSAPDKSGLPSDRFSAERTGGSVSTLTIQRTQQEDSAVYLCASSLSSGPMDTQYFGPGTRLTVL.

DNA for the CDR3: TGCGCCAGCAGCCACCCCGCGAAGACCGTGCGCGGGGAGCTGTTTTTT. Amino acid sequence: CASSHPAKTVRGELFF. This chain uses TRBV4-1 with TRBJ2-2, with D unresolved. V was clipped by 3 bases and J by 7 bases, with 18 bases between them. CDR3 length: 16 residues. Germline values: CDR1 MGHRA, CDR2 YSYEKL.

CDR3 region: CATSDRSGEQFF. Here the CDR3 DNA reads TGTGCCACCAGTGATAGAAGCGGGGAGCAGTTCTTC. This rearrangement joins TRBV24-1 to TRBJ2-1; D might be TRBD2 (6 bases). Trimming took 3 bases from V and 10 from J, leaving 9 bases between them. The CDR3 covers 12 residues. CDR1 is KGHDR and CDR2 is SFDVKD in the germline V gene.

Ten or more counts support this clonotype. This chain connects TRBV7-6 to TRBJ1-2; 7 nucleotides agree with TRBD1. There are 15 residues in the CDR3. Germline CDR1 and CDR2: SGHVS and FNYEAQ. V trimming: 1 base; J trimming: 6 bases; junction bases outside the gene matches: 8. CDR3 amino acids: CASSLGQGVLHGYTF. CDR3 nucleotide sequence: TGTGCCAGCAGCTTAGGCCAGGGGGTACTACATGGCTACACCTTC.

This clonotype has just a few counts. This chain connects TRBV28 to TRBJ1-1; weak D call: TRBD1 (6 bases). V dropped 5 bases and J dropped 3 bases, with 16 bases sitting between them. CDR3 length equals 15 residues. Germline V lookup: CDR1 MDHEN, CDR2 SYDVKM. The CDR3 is CASSTPRGVYTEAFF. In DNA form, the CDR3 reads TGTGCCAGCAGTACACCCAGGGGTGTATACACTGAAGCTTTCTTT.

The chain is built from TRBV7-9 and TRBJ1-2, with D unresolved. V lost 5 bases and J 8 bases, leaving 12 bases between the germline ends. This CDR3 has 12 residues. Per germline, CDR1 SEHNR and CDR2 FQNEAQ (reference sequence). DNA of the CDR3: TGTGCCAGCAGCGCAGGAGTAGGAGGCTACACCTTC. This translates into CASSAGVGGYTF.

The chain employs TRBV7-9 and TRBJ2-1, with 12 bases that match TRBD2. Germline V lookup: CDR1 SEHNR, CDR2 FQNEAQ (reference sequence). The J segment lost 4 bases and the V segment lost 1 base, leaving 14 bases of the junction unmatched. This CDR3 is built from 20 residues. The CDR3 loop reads CASSLVPLAGGLKGYNEQFF. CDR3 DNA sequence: TGTGCCAGCAGCTTAGTGCCGCTAGCGGGAGGGCTGAAGGGATACAATGAGCAGTTCTTC.

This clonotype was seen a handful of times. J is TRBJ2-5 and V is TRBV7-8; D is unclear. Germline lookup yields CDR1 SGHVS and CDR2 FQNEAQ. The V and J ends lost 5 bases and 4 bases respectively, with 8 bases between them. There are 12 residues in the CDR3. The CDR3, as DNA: TGTGCCAGCAGCCGGATAGCAGAGACCCAGTACTTC. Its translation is CASSRIAETQYF.